The entry that follows covers one T cell receptor (beta chain) sequence. No antigen is known for it. This record belongs to a study of T-cell memory formation after mild COVID-19. Study-wide points: The finding that pre-infection memory included some responding clones suggested that cross-reactive memory joined. Later expanders leaned CD4+, whereas day 15 to 85 contracting clones were balanced CD4/CD8.

The authors produced TCR alpha and TCR beta cDNA libraries with sample barcodes and UMIs by 5'RACE using constant-segment primers. Each CDR3 protein is one row after TCRdb ran MiXCR on the 5' RACE reads. Here the sample spans a few hundred thousand distinct CDR3 sequences, 19% being singletons. This CDR3 is built from 13 residues. V dropped 6 bases and J dropped 3 bases, with 12 bases sitting between them. Per germline, CDR1 LGHNT and CDR2 FRNRAP. This clonotype was obtained from a man between 18 and 35 years old who had mild COVID-19 (a few samples of this study predate the infection). Cell type and time point are not known. This chain links TRBV12-5 with TRBJ2-7; D ambiguous. The specimen sequenced was PBMCs or a T cell subset sorted from them (not recorded which). The CDR3, as DNA: TGTGCTAGTGGACAGAGACTGATCTACGAGCAGTACTTC. Encoded protein: CASGQRLIYEQYF.